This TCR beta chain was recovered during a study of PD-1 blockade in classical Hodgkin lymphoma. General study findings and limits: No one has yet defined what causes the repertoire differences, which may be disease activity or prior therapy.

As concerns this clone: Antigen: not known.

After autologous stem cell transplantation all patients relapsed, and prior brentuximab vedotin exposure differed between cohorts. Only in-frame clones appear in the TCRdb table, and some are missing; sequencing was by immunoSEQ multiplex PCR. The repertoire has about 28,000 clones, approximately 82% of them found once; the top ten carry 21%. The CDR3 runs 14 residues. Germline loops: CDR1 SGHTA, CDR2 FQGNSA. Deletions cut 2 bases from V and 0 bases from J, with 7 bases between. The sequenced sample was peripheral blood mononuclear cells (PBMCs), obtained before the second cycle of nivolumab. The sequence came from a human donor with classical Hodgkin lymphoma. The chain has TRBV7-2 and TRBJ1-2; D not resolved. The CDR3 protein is CASSLHGANYGYTF. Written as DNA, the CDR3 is TGTGCCAGCAGCTTACATGGGGCTAACTATGGCTACACCTTC.